The 26 T cell receptor beta chains listed next were all sequenced from one sample in a study of blood T cells in healthy people across ages. PCR was performed a second time for about 7 to 11 cycles using a sample-barcoded 5' primer and a J-beta primer mix. TCRdb called the 5' RACE reads again in MiXCR, with one record for every CDR3 protein. The sample consists of hundreds of thousands of distinct CDR3 sequences, about 56% of them appearing once. Sequenced input: blood. All receptors derive from a man aged 40-49 years in good health.

The V and J genes are TRBV29-1 and TRBJ2-1; D perhaps matches TRBD2 (6 bases). V was pared by 7 bases and J by 6 bases, with 19 bases between. The CDR3 length is 14 residues. Germline loops: CDR1 SQVTM, CDR2 ANQGSEA. The CDR3 nucleotides read TGCAGCGCCCGCGGACTATTCGGGGGCAATGAGCAGTTCTTC. Protein sequence: CSARGLFGGNEQFF.

V and J are TRBV28 and TRBJ2-1; 9 nucleotides line up with TRBD2. The CDR3 runs 19 residues. Germline CDR1 reads MDHEN; CDR2 reads SYDVKM. The trim removed 3 bases at V and 6 bases at J, leaving 18 bases unmatched. CDR3: CASSFLITISGRSGNEQFF. CDR3 nucleotides: TGTGCCAGCAGTTTCCTGATAACCATTAGCGGGAGATCCGGCAATGAGCAGTTCTTC.

Remarks on this clonotype: At one end the junction does not follow the germline gene, possibly because of a read error. This chain connects TRBV7-2 to TRBJ1-1; perhaps TRBD1 as D (6 bases). The length of the CDR3 is 14 residues. CDR1 and CDR2 from the germline V gene are SGHTA and FQGNSA. The CDR3 sequence is CANSSEGGITEAFF. CDR3 nucleotides: TGTGCCAACAGCTCAGAGGGGGGTATCACTGAAGCTTTCTTT.

CDR3 sequence reads: CSVQGAGAKNIQYF. DNA of the CDR3: TGCAGCGTACAGGGGGCAGGAGCCAAAAACATTCAGTACTTC. The rearrangement joins TRBV29-1 to TRBJ2-4; 9 nucleotides line up with TRBD1. This CDR3 has 14 residues. CDR1 SQVTM and CDR2 ANQGSEA come from the germline V gene. After removal of 6 bases from V and 0 bases from J, the junction contained 3 bases not matched to a gene.

This clonotype was counted between two and nine times. The V call is TRBV28, the J call TRBJ1-5; 8 bases agree with TRBD1. Germline assignment: CDR1 MDHEN and CDR2 SYDVKM. Trimming at V came to 5 bases and at J to 8 bases, leaving 8 bases not matched to a gene. The CDR3 is 14 amino acids. The CDR3 here is CASSSRTGRKPQHF. In DNA, the CDR3 is TGTGCCAGCAGTAGTAGGACAGGGCGGAAGCCCCAGCATTTT.

V gene TRBV3-1 combines with J gene TRBJ2-7; TRBD2 matches 7 bases. CDR1 LGHDT and CDR2 YNNKEL come from the germline V gene (reference sequence). Trimming removed 3 bases from V and 0 bases from J; junction bases left unmatched: 5. The CDR3 spans 15 residues. The DNA for the CDR3 is TGTGCCAGCAGCCAGCGAGCGGGAAGCTCCTACGAGCAGTACTTC. This encodes CASSQRAGSSYEQYF.

The gene calls are TRBV5-1 and TRBJ2-1; D gene unclear. Deletions cut 0 bases from V and 0 bases from J, with 13 bases between. Per the germline V gene, CDR1 is SGHRS and CDR2 is YFSETQ. The CDR3 is 17 amino acids. The CDR3 sequence: CASSLEGSSGSYNEQFF. CDR3 DNA sequence: TGCGCCAGCAGCTTGGAGGGCAGTTCAGGCTCCTACAATGAGCAGTTCTTC. The variable domain in full, completed from reference TRBV5-1 and TRBJ2-1, reads KAGVTQTPRYLIKTRGQQVTLSCSPISGHRSVSWYQQTPGQGLQFLFEYFSETQRNKGNFPGRFSGRQFSNSRSEMNVSTLELGDSALYLCASSLEGSSGSYNEQFFGPGTRLTVL.

The chain couples TRBV6-4 to TRBJ1-1; D is possibly TRBD1 (5 bases). The V end lost 2 bases, the J end lost 7 bases, and 8 bases lay between the germline ends. This CDR3 contains 12 residues. CDR1 and CDR2 from the germline V gene are MRHNA and SNTAGT. CDR3 loop: CASSDLGGEAFF. CDR3 sequence (DNA): TGTGCCAGCAGTGACCTGGGGGGTGAAGCTTTCTTT.

The J gene is TRBJ2-7, the V gene TRBV10-3; a weak D match, TRBD2 (5 bases). This CDR3 has 11 residues. The germline V gene has CDR1 ENHRY and CDR2 SYGVKD. The V end was cut by 3 bases, the J end by 8 bases, with 8 bases between. The CDR3 sequence is CAISDREQQYF. The CDR3 DNA reads as TGTGCCATCAGTGACCGGGAACAGCAGTACTTC.

The chain couples TRBV6-1 to TRBJ2-6; D is uncertain. The CDR3 loop spans 14 amino acids. V lost 10 bases and J lost 1, with 11 bases in between. Germline assignment: CDR1 MNHNS and CDR2 SASEGT. The CDR3 sequence is CATSAHSGANVLTF. CDR3 in DNA: TGTGCCACCTCAGCCCATTCTGGGGCCAACGTCCTGACTTTC.

There are a few counts of this clonotype. This sequence joins TRBV7-2 and TRBJ2-7; 10 nucleotides line up with TRBD2. The CDR3 is 15 amino acids. Germline V lookup: CDR1 SGHTA, CDR2 FQGNSA. V lost 5 bases and J lost 7; bases outside the gene matches: 11. In DNA, the CDR3 is TGTGCCAGCAGCCTCGTAGTAGCGGGAGGTGGGGAGCAGTACTTC. It translates to CASSLVVAGGGEQYF.

The chain recombines TRBV4-1 with TRBJ2-1; D is unresolved. Trimming shortened V by 1 base and J by 0 bases, and 13 bases separated the two germline ends. The CDR3 length is 17 residues. From germline, CDR1 is MGHRA and CDR2 YSYEKL. As DNA, the CDR3 is TGCGCCAGCAGCCAAGGCGAAACGGGCCACTCCTACAATGAGCAGTTCTTC. Amino acids: CASSQGETGHSYNEQFF.

The V and J genes are TRBV7-6 and TRBJ2-5; 9 bases agree with TRBD1. Trimming took 6 bases from V and 7 from J; bases not matched to a gene: 21. Germline V gives CDR1 SGHVS, CDR2 FNYEAQ. This CDR3 is built from 18 residues. The CDR3 DNA is TGTGCCAGCAGGCAAAATCGAGCGGGACAGGGTTCTTTTGGGACCCAGTACTTC. Translation gives CASRQNRAGQGSFGTQYF. The full variable domain, its missing parts supplied by reference TRBV7-6 and TRBJ2-5, is GAGVSQSPRYKVTKRGQDVALRCDPISGHVSLYWYRQALGQGPEFLTYFNYEAQQDKSGLPNDRFSAERPEGSISTLTIQRTEQRDSAMYRCASRQNRAGQGSFGTQYFGPGTRLLVL.

The chain carries TRBV15 and TRBJ1-6; 7 bases line up with TRBD1. Germline V gene lookup returns CDR1 LNHNV and CDR2 YYDKDF (reference sequence). Unmatched junction bases numbered 5, after V lost 4 bases and J lost 5 bases. The CDR3 is 15 amino acids. The CDR3 loop is CATSTGTADNSPLHF. The CDR3 nucleotides are TGTGCCACCAGCACGGGGACAGCTGATAATTCACCCCTCCACTTT.

J is TRBJ2-1 and V is TRBV12-3 or TRBV12-4, with 7 bases lining up with TRBD1. With V trimmed by 3 bases and J by 10 bases, 3 bases remained unmatched. CDR3 length: 12 residues. CDR3 coding DNA: TGTGCCAGCAGTTTCCCGGGACAGGAGCAGTTCTTC. Translation: CASSFPGQEQFF.

The chain joins TRBV20-1 to TRBJ2-5; 8 bases fit TRBD2. The germline V gene has CDR1 DFQATT and CDR2 SNEGSKA (reference sequence). Trimming took 6 bases from V and 3 from J; bases not matched to a gene: 12. CDR3 length: 15 residues. The CDR3 DNA sequence: TGCAGTGCCGCGATACTAGCGGCTGCGGAAGAGACCCAGTACTTC. It codes for CSAAILAAAEETQYF.

J is TRBJ2-7 and V is TRBV15; D unresolved. CDR1 is LNHNV, CDR2 YYDKDF, per germline (reference sequence). V lost 3 bases to trimming and J lost 1 base, with 7 bases between them. The CDR3 is 13 amino acids. The CDR3 loop is CATSRARSYEQYF. DNA for the CDR3: TGTGCCACCAGCAGGGCCCGATCCTACGAGCAGTACTTC.

At least ten counts were recorded for this clonotype. The V call is TRBV7-2, the J call TRBJ2-3; 9 bases fit TRBD1. CDR1 and CDR2 (germline): SGHTA, FQGNSA. V dropped 3 bases and J dropped 3; count of bases not matched to a gene: 10. The CDR3 runs to 17 residues. CDR3 loop: CASSFATGTGRTDTQYF. CDR3 DNA: TGTGCCAGCAGCTTCGCTACCGGGACAGGGAGGACAGATACGCAGTATTTT.

With respect to this clonotype: One end of the junction is discordant with germline, which a read error may explain. This chain connects TRBV9 to TRBJ1-2; D unclear. Per the germline V gene, CDR1 is SGDLS and CDR2 is YYNGEE. The CDR3 runs to 15 residues. The CDR3 loop is CASSSQSRDPYGYTF. In DNA, the CDR3 is TGTGCCAGCAGCTCGCAGAGCCGGGATCCCTATGGCTACACCTTT.

This chain links TRBV10-3 with TRBJ1-2; no definite D call. CDR1 is ENHRY, CDR2 SYGVKD, per germline. V lost 5 bases, J lost 4 bases, and 11 bases lay in between. The CDR3 length is 13 residues. The CDR3 DNA follows: TGTGCCATCAGTTCGGATCCGGGCTATGGCTACACCTTC. Amino acids: CAISSDPGYGYTF.

This clonotype was seen only a few times. The chain's CDR3 is CASSQGVLAKNIQYF. CDR3 nucleotide sequence: TGCGCCAGCAGCCAAGGCGTACTAGCCAAAAACATTCAGTACTTC. The rearrangement uses TRBV4-3 and TRBJ2-4; D is ambiguous. Germline V gene sequence: CDR1 LGHNA, CDR2 YSLEER. The length of the CDR3 is 15 residues. V gave up 1 base and J gave up 0 bases, with 7 bases separating them.

The chain recombines TRBV27 with TRBJ2-3; the match to TRBD1 covers 7 bases. The CDR3 covers 15 residues. Germline loops: CDR1 MNHEY, CDR2 SMNVEV (reference sequence). V shed 4 bases and J 2 bases; nucleotides not matched to a gene: 6. As DNA, the CDR3 is TGTGCCAGCAGTTCCTCGACAGGGAACACAGATACGCAGTATTTT. Amino acid sequence: CASSSSTGNTDTQYF.

V usage is TRBV11-2 and J usage is TRBJ2-5; D remains unclear. V was shortened by 5 bases and J by 5 bases, with 9 bases between the two germline ends. This CDR3 is 12 amino acids long. Per the germline V gene, CDR1 is SGHAT and CDR2 is FQNNGV. The CDR3 DNA sequence: TGTGCCAGCAGCCCCCAGAGGGAGACCCAGTACTTC. Protein: CASSPQRETQYF.

The table lists this clonotype with a few counts. The V gene is TRBV20-1, the J gene TRBJ2-1; 11 bases are shared with TRBD2. The CDR3 totals 15 residues. CDR1 and CDR2 from the germline V gene are DFQATT and SNEGSKA (reference sequence). V shed 1 base and J 5 bases; nucleotides not matched to a gene: 4. In DNA, the CDR3 is TGCAGTGCTAGAGGGCTAGCGGGAGGTAACAATGAGCAGTTCTTC. Protein sequence: CSARGLAGGNNEQFF.

This clonotype has a handful of counts. V is TRBV12-3 or TRBV12-4 and J is TRBJ2-3, with D uncertain. The CDR3 covers 15 residues. V lost 7 bases and J 7 bases, leaving 21 bases between the germline ends. Written as DNA, the CDR3 is TGTGCCAGCAAGACTGGCGGAGATGGTTATCATACGCAGTATTTT. It encodes CASKTGGDGYHTQYF.

The chain employs TRBV7-9 and TRBJ2-7; 7 bases match TRBD2. V lost 7 bases, J lost 3 bases, and 12 bases stayed unmatched. Germline values: CDR1 SEHNR, CDR2 FQNEAQ (reference sequence). The CDR3 runs 15 residues. CDR3 region: CASMARDYSNYEQYF. The CDR3, as DNA: TGTGCCAGCATGGCCCGGGACTACTCCAACTACGAGCAGTACTTC.